One and the same sample provided the 9 T cell receptor beta chains below, sequenced in a study of blood T cell repertoires in COVID-19. Sequencing was performed with immunoSEQ multiplex PCR; in TCRdb, only in-frame clones are kept and a portion is missing. The sample has around 120,000 clones, around 87% seen once. Sequenced: peripheral blood. These receptors all come from a human donor in a cohort sampled during active COVID-19.

Concerning this clone: The sample carries other DNA sequences with the same CDR3. The chain has TRBV28 and TRBJ1-2; 7 bases align to TRBD1. CDR3 length equals 13 residues. Germline V gene sequence: CDR1 MDHEN, CDR2 SYDVKM. Unmatched junction bases numbered 0, after V lost 3 bases and J lost 2 bases. The CDR3 DNA is TGTGCCAGCAGTTTGACAGGGAACTATGGCTACACCTTC. This gives the protein CASSLTGNYGYTF.

V is TRBV6-1 and J is TRBJ1-5; no clear D. In germline, CDR1 is MNHNS, CDR2 SASEGT. The V and J ends lost 1 base and 0 bases respectively, with 13 bases between them. This CDR3 spans 17 amino acids. CDR3 bases: TGTGCCAGCAGTGAAGGCAGGATGCTTTATAGCAATCAGCCCCAGCATTTT. Protein product: CASSEGRMLYSNQPQHF.

The J gene is TRBJ2-1, the V gene TRBV6-5; 14 bases match TRBD2. The germline gives CDR1 MNHEY, CDR2 SVGAGI. The trim removed 2 bases at V and 10 bases at J, leaving 7 bases unmatched. This CDR3 spans 16 amino acids. CDR3 coding DNA: TGTGCCAGCAGTTACGGAGGGACTAGCGGGAGTCGCGAGCAGTTCTTC. This encodes CASSYGGTSGSREQFF.

V is TRBV5-1 and J is TRBJ1-2; tentative D call: TRBD1 (5 bases). V gave up 4 bases and J gave up 8 bases, with 12 bases separating them. Germline V lookup: CDR1 SGHRS, CDR2 YFSETQ. This CDR3 has 12 amino acids. The CDR3 DNA follows: TGCGCCAGCAGCCCCCGGGGGGAAGGCTACACCTTC. It translates to CASSPRGEGYTF.

This sequence joins TRBV12-3 or TRBV12-4 and TRBJ1-1; no clear D gene. V was trimmed by 6 bases and J by 1 base, leaving 9 bases between them. This CDR3 region has 13 residues. CDR3 residues: CASRYRQNTEAFF. In DNA form, the CDR3 reads TGTGCCAGCAGATACCGACAGAACACTGAAGCTTTCTTT.

This clone was seen more than once but under ten times. The V gene is TRBV5-1, the J gene TRBJ1-1, with TRBD1 matching 11 bases. Per germline, CDR1 SGHRS and CDR2 YFSETQ. V was clipped by 2 bases and J by 2 bases; unmatched bases: 14. CDR3 length: 19 residues. CDR3 sequence reads: CASSFDAGQDRGQNTEAFF. The CDR3 nucleotides are TGCGCCAGCAGCTTCGATGCGGGACAGGACAGGGGGCAAAACACTGAAGCTTTCTTT.

The chain is built from TRBV5-4 and TRBJ2-1; the match to TRBD2 covers 8 bases. Per germline, CDR1 SGHNT and CDR2 YYREEE (reference sequence). The CDR3 consists of 20 residues. Trimming cost V 4 bases and J 3 bases; bases outside gene matches: 21. This CDR3 reads CASSLRGAGAVTFFYNEQFF. The CDR3 coding sequence is TGTGCCAGCAGCCTCCGGGGAGCGGGAGCCGTTACGTTTTTCTACAATGAGCAGTTCTTC.

The V and J genes are TRBV18 and TRBJ1-4; 7 positions agree with TRBD1. CDR1 is KGHSH and CDR2 is LQKENI in the germline V gene. There are 15 residues in the CDR3. With V trimmed by 8 bases and J by 5 bases, 11 bases remained unmatched. CDR3 region: CASTTGRKYNEKLFF. The CDR3 region has the DNA TGTGCCAGCACGACAGGGAGGAAGTACAATGAAAAACTGTTTTTT.

CDR3 bases: TGTGCCAGCTCACCACCTAGCGGGAGTTACGAGCAGTACTTC. Translated, it gives CASSPPSGSYEQYF. V usage is TRBV18 and J usage is TRBJ2-7; 9 nucleotides line up with TRBD2. With 0 bases clipped from V and 4 bases from J, the junction kept 1 base outside the gene matches. The CDR3 extends over 14 amino acids. Germline values: CDR1 KGHSH, CDR2 LQKENI.